Listed below are T cell receptor beta chains from one sample, sequenced in a study of T cells in Graves' hyperthyroidism and ophthalmopathy. One entry per CDR3 protein, called by TCRdb with MiXCR from the multiplex PCR reads. The sample contains around 280,000 distinct CDR3 sequences, 10% to 15% of which appear only once. Material for sequencing was blood. Source of these receptors: a woman between 25 and 40 years old with Graves' hyperthyroidism that later progressed to Graves' ophthalmopathy. Both conserved end residues are part of each CDR3. D genes are given only for firm matches. Expanded clones get a size class; other rows say once, few or many, or leave the size out.

J | D | size | V | CDR3 | DNA
TRBJ2-7 | - | few | TRBV6-2/TRBV6-3 | CASSLTGRHYEQYF | TGTGCCAGCAGTTTGACAGGGAGGCACTACGAGCAGTACTTC
TRBJ2-3 | - | many | TRBV7-9 | CASSFSGGGTDTQYF | TGTGCCAGCAGCTTTTCTGGAGGGGGCACAGATACGCAGTATTTT
TRBJ1-1 | - | - | TRBV11-2 | CASSTRALTEAFF | TGTGCCAGCAGCACCCGAGCTTTGACTGAAGCTTTCTTT
TRBJ1-5 | - | many | TRBV6-5 | CASSYGYTDSNQPQHF | TGTGCCAGCAGTTACGGGTACACCGATAGCAATCAGCCCCAGCATTTT
TRBJ2-1 | - | many | TRBV20-1 | CSAHDISRNEQFF | TGCAGTGCTCACGATATTAGCCGCAATGAGCAGTTCTTC
TRBJ2-4 | TRBD2 | many | TRBV30 | CAWSVGSGNPKNIQYF | TGTGCCTGGAGTGTAGGGAGCGGGAATCCCAAAAACATTCAGTACTTC
TRBJ1-1 | - | many | TRBV19 | CASSIGWGNTEAFF | TGTGCCAGTAGTATAGGATGGGGCAACACTGAAGCTTTCTTT
TRBJ2-5 | - | many | TRBV20-1 | CSAWGNQETQYF | TGCAGTGCTTGGGGTAACCAAGAGACCCAGTACTTC
TRBJ1-1 | - | - | TRBV2 | CASGEGDPNTEAFF | TGTGCCAGCGGTGAAGGGGATCCGAACACTGAAGCTTTCTTT
TRBJ2-3 | TRBD1 | many | TRBV9 | CASSPRTGGTTDTQYF | TGTGCCAGCAGCCCCAGGACAGGGGGCACCACAGATACGCAGTATTTT
TRBJ2-1 | TRBD2 | many | TRBV11-1 | CASRYTSGRDYNEQFF | TGTGCCAGCAGGTACACTAGCGGGAGGGATTACAATGAGCAGTTCTTC
TRBJ1-6 | TRBD1 | many | TRBV9 | CASSLGQPRSPLHF | TGTGCCAGCAGCTTGGGACAGCCAAGATCACCCCTCCACTTT
TRBJ2-3 | - | many | TRBV18 | CASSLAPPGAEDTQYF | TGTGCCAGCTCACTCGCCCCGCCGGGGGCGGAGGATACGCAGTATTTT
TRBJ2-1 | TRBD2 | few | TRBV9 | CASSVKEAVAGNNEQFF | TGTGCCAGCAGCGTTAAGGAGGCGGTAGCGGGAAACAATGAGCAGTTCTTC
TRBJ2-2 | TRBD1 | many | TRBV7-6 | CASSLASRTGGGRNTGELFF | TGTGCCAGCAGCTTAGCGTCCCGGACAGGGGGCGGTCGGAACACCGGGGAGCTGTTTTTT
TRBJ2-2 | TRBD2 | - | TRBV18 | CASSPKLAGVTGELFF | TGTGCCAGCTCACCGAAACTAGCGGGAGTGACCGGGGAGCTGTTTTTT
TRBJ2-1 | TRBD1 | few | TRBV5-5 | CASSLAAFYPGQGISYNEQFF | TGTGCCAGCAGCTTGGCCGCTTTTTATCCGGGACAGGGGATTTCCTACAATGAGCAGTTCTTC
TRBJ2-7 | TRBD2 | many | TRBV11-2 | CASSYELAGGYEQYF | TGTGCCAGCAGCTACGAACTAGCGGGAGGTTACGAGCAGTACTTC
TRBJ2-5 | - | many | TRBV27 | CASSPSSNQETQYF | TGTGCCAGCAGCCCTTCCTCAAACCAAGAGACCCAGTACTTC
TRBJ2-5 | TRBD2 | many | TRBV20-1 | CSASVTSGMETQYF | TGCAGTGCTAGCGTGACTAGCGGGATGGAGACCCAGTACTTC
TRBJ2-5 | TRBD2 | many | TRBV14 | CASSLLAGAVDETQYF | TGTGCCAGCAGCCTTCTAGCGGGAGCAGTGGACGAGACCCAGTACTTC
TRBJ1-1 | TRBD1 | many | TRBV7-2 | CASSPRQGIRTEAFF | TGTGCCAGCAGCCCCCGACAGGGAATAAGGACTGAAGCTTTCTTT
TRBJ2-3 | - | many | TRBV3-1 | CASSHEGRMNRDTQYF | TGTGCCAGCAGCCACGAGGGACGGATGAACAGAGATACGCAGTATTTT
TRBJ2-6 | - | - | TRBV3-1 | CASSQVLGGGPSGANVLTF | TGTGCCAGCAGCCAGGTCTTAGGGGGGGGACCCTCTGGGGCCAACGTCCTGACTTTC
TRBJ2-1 | - | - | TRBV25-1 | CASSDPSSPSSYNEQFF | TGTGCCAGCAGTGACCCCAGTTCTCCGAGCTCCTACAATGAGCAGTTCTTC
TRBJ2-1 | TRBD1 | many | TRBV27 | CASSLYPTGVNEQFF | TGTGCCAGCAGTTTATACCCGACAGGGGTCAATGAGCAGTTCTTC
TRBJ2-3 | TRBD2 | many | TRBV7-3 | CASSFDGRSSSTDTQYF | TGTGCCAGCAGCTTCGACGGGAGGTCTTCTAGCACAGATACGCAGTATTTT
TRBJ2-3 | - | many | TRBV7-2 | CASSFRRASTDTQYF | TGTGCCAGCAGCTTTCGGCGGGCGAGCACAGATACGCAGTATTTT
TRBJ2-5 | TRBD1 | - | TRBV7-9 | CASSLSGTGGQETQYF | TGTGCCAGCAGCTTATCCGGGACAGGGGGCCAAGAGACCCAGTACTTC
TRBJ2-4 | - | many | TRBV7-9 | CASSRDPKNIQYF | TGTGCCAGCAGCCGGGACCCCAAAAACATTCAGTACTTC
TRBJ2-7 | - | many | TRBV6-5 | CASSYSTGYSYEQYF | TGTGCCAGCAGTTACTCTACCGGCTACTCCTACGAGCAGTACTTC
TRBJ1-1 | - | many | TRBV6-2/TRBV6-3 | CASSGAGAAFEAFF | TGTGCCAGCAGTGGGGCCGGGGCGGCCTTTGAAGCTTTCTTT
TRBJ1-2 | - | - | TRBV2 | CASSETPRVNYGYTF | TGTGCCAGCAGTGAAACCCCCCGAGTCAACTATGGCTACACCTTC
TRBJ2-7 | TRBD1 | many | TRBV20-1 | CSARDGQGQGTYEQYF | TGCAGTGCTAGAGATGGTCAGGGACAGGGTACCTACGAGCAGTACTTC
TRBJ2-1 | - | many | TRBV12-3/TRBV12-4 | CASRSRVSSYNEQFF | TGTGCCAGCAGATCAAGGGTTAGCTCCTACAATGAGCAGTTCTTC
TRBJ2-1 | TRBD2 | few | TRBV19 | CASSTSGFSYNEQFF | TGTGCCAGTAGTACTAGCGGATTCTCCTACAATGAGCAGTTCTTC
TRBJ1-3 | TRBD1 | many | TRBV7-2 | CASSLDRSSGNTIYF | TGTGCCAGCAGCTTGGACAGGAGCTCTGGAAACACCATATATTTT
TRBJ2-1 | TRBD2 | many | TRBV7-9 | CASSLLLAGDNEQFF | TGTGCCAGCAGCTTATTACTAGCGGGAGACAATGAGCAGTTCTTC
TRBJ1-4 | TRBD1 | many | TRBV7-9 | CASSPGQGPEKLFF | TGTGCCAGCAGCCCGGGACAGGGGCCCGAAAAACTGTTTTTT
TRBJ1-6 | - | many | TRBV4-3 | CASSQSGGTYNSPLHF | TGCGCCAGCAGCCAGAGTGGGGGGACTTATAATTCACCCCTCCACTTT
TRBJ2-7 | TRBD2 | many | TRBV27 | CASSPQAGAYEQYF | TGTGCCAGCAGCCCCCAGGCGGGAGCCTACGAGCAGTACTTC
TRBJ2-1 | TRBD2 | - | TRBV27 | CASSILGGAGGGNEQFF | TGTGCCAGCAGTATTCTGGGGGGAGCGGGAGGCGGAAATGAGCAGTTCTTC
TRBJ2-7 | TRBD2 | - | TRBV15 | CATSPSGGAEEQYF | TGTGCCACCAGCCCAAGCGGGGGGGCTGAAGAGCAGTACTTC
TRBJ2-2 | - | many | TRBV9 | CASSASPGGIGPGELFF | TGTGCCAGCAGCGCCTCCCCTGGGGGGATCGGCCCCGGGGAGCTGTTTTTT
TRBJ1-5 | - | many | TRBV30 | CAWSPWGGLGQPQHF | TGTGCCTGGAGCCCCTGGGGGGGTCTTGGTCAGCCCCAGCATTTT
TRBJ2-5 | TRBD1 | many | TRBV12-3/TRBV12-4 | CASSLVTADRVKETQYF | TGTGCCAGCAGTTTGGTGACCGCGGACAGGGTTAAAGAGACCCAGTACTTC
TRBJ1-6 | - | many | TRBV27 | CASSLRAGYNSPLHF | TGTGCCAGCAGTTTACGGGCAGGGTATAATTCACCCCTCCACTTT
TRBJ2-1 | TRBD2 | many | TRBV6-5 | CASSYRGRFLDEQFF | TGTGCCAGCAGTTACCGCGGGAGGTTCTTAGATGAGCAGTTCTTC
TRBJ1-2 | TRBD1 | many | TRBV7-2 | CASSLRDRTNYGYTF | TGTGCCAGCAGCCTCCGGGACAGAACTAACTATGGCTACACCTTC
TRBJ1-5 | - | many | TRBV27 | CASSPLGPITPQPQHF | TGTGCCAGCAGTCCCCTGGGACCTATTACTCCTCAGCCCCAGCATTTT
TRBJ1-4 | - | many | TRBV30 | CAWRQGGVYEKLFF | TGTGCCTGGAGACAGGGAGGGGTTTATGAAAAACTGTTTTTT
TRBJ2-1 | - | many | TRBV6-6 | CASSLVRWREQFF | TGTGCCAGCAGTTTAGTCCGTTGGCGTGAGCAGTTCTTC
TRBJ1-1 | TRBD1 | many | TRBV20-1 | CSARGLGQGGTEAFF | TGCAGTGCTAGAGGCCTGGGACAGGGGGGGACTGAAGCTTTCTTT
TRBJ2-3 | - | many | TRBV7-3 | CASSFVPTDTQYF | TGTGCCAGCAGCTTCGTACCCACAGATACGCAGTATTTT
TRBJ2-1 | TRBD2 | many | TRBV15 | CATSEGGSSYNEQFF | TGTGCCACCAGCGAAGGCGGGAGCTCCTACAATGAGCAGTTCTTC